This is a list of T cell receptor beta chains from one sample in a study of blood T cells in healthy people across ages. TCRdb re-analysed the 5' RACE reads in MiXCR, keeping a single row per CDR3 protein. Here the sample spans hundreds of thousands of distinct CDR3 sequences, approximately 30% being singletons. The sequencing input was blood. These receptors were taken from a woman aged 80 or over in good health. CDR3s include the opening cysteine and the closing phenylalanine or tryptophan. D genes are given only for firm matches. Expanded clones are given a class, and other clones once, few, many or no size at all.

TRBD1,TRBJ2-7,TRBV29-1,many,TGCAGCGTTGGGGACAGGGGGTTGTACGAGCAGTACTTC,CSVGDRGLYEQYF
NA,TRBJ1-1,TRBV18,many,TGTGCCAGCTCACCACCCGTGTCAGGGAGAACTGAAGCTTTCTTT,CASSPPVSGRTEAFF
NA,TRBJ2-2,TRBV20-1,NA,TGCAGTGCTGGAGTACCGGGGGCGAACACCGGGGAGCTGTTTTTT,CSAGVPGANTGELFF
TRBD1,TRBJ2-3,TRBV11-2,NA,TGTGCCAGCAGCTTATCCGGGAAGACAGGGTCAGATACGCAGTATTTT,CASSLSGKTGSDTQYF
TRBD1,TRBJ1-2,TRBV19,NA,TGTGCCAGTAGGAGGCAGGGGACAGAATCGCGGAGCTACACCTTC,CASRRQGTESRSYTF
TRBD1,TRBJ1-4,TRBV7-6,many,TGTGCCAGCAGCTCAAGACAGGGGGCAGGAACTAATGAAAAACTGTTTTTT,CASSSRQGAGTNEKLFF
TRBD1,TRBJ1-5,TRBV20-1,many,TGCAGTGCTATTCGGACAGGGCGAAGCAATCAGCCCCAGCATTTT,CSAIRTGRSNQPQHF
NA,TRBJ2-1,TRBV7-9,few,TGTGCCAGCAGCTCCTCCGGGTTTCTATACAATGAGCAGTTCTTC,CASSSSGFLYNEQFF
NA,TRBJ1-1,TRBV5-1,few,TGCGCCAGCTCCGGGACACCTAACACTGAAGCTTTCTTT,CASSGTPNTEAFF
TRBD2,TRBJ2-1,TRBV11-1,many,TGTGCCAGCAGCTTACTTCCCGGACTAGCATCCTACAATGAGCAGTTCTTC,CASSLLPGLASYNEQFF
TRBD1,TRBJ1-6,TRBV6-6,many,TGTGCCAGCAGTCCCCCGCAGACAGGGGATTCACCCCTCCACTTT,CASSPPQTGDSPLHF
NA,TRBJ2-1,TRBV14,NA,TGTGCCAGCAGCCAAGGATACAGGGCGTACAATGAGCAGTTCTTC,CASSQGYRAYNEQFF
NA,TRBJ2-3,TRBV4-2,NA,TGTGCCAGCAGCCAAGATTATGGCAGCACAGATACGCAGTATTTT,CASSQDYGSTDTQYF
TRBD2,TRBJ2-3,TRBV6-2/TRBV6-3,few,TGTGCCAGCAGTTACCCCGGGGGGGAGGGAACGAGCACAGATACGCAGTATTTT,CASSYPGGEGTSTDTQYF
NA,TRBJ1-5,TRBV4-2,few,TGTGCCAGCAGCCAAAGTACAGCGATGGCGGGCAATCAGCCCCAGCATTTT,CASSQSTAMAGNQPQHF
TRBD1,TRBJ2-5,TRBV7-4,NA,TGTGCCAGCGGACAGGGTTCGGAGACCCAGTACTTC,CASGQGSETQYF
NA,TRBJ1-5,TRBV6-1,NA,TGTGCCAGCAGTGAAGGCCGGGACAACAGAAGGAGCAATCAGCCCCAGCATTTT,CASSEGRDNRRSNQPQHF
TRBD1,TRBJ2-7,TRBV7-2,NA,TGTGCCAGCAGCCCAAGGCGTAGGGGGCCCTACAATGAGCAGTACTTC,CASSPRRRGPYNEQYF
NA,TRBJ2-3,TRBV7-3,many,TGTGCCAGCAGCCGTTCCCCCGGGGGAACTTCAGATACGCAGTATTTT,CASSRSPGGTSDTQYF
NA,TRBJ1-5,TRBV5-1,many,TGCGCCAGCAGCCCCAACGGGGACTCCGATCAGCCCCAGCATTTT,CASSPNGDSDQPQHF
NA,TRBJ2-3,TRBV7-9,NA,TGTGCCAGCAGCACCACAGATACGCGGTATTTT,CASSTTDTRYF
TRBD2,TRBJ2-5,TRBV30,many,TGTGCCTGGAGCTCGGGACTAGCGGGGCGACAAGAGACCCAGTACTTC,CAWSSGLAGRQETQYF
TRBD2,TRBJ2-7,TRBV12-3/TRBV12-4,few,TGTGCCAGCAGTCCTGGCGGGAGAAGAGCCTACGAGCAGTACTTC,CASSPGGRRAYEQYF
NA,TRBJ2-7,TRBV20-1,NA,TGCAGTGCACATAACGCACCTCTCAGGAGCTCCTACGAGCAGTACTTC,CSAHNAPLRSSYEQYF
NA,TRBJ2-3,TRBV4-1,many,TGCGCCAGCAGCCAAGATGATCGGGGGGCGGCGCAGTATTTT,CASSQDDRGAAQYF
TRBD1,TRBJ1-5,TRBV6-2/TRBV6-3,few,TGTGCCAGCAGTTATGTGGGACAGGGCCTAGATCAGCCCCAGCATTTT,CASSYVGQGLDQPQHF
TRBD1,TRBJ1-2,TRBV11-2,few,TGTGCCAGCAGCTTAGGGACAGGGTCAGACTACACCTTC,CASSLGTGSDYTF
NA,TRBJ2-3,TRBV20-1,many,TGCAGTGCTTTGGACGGACCAGATACGCAGTATTTT,CSALDGPDTQYF
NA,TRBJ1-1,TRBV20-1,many,TGCAGTGCTGCGGAGACAATACAGGGAACTGAAGCTTTCTTT,CSAAETIQGTEAFF
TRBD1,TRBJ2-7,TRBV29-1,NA,TGCAGCGCCGCCAAGGGGACAGGGTGTTCCTACGAGCAGTATTTC,CSAAKGTGCSYEQYF
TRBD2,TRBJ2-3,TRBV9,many,TGTGCCAGCAGCGTAGGACCTAGCGGCGCAGATACGCAGTATTTT,CASSVGPSGADTQYF
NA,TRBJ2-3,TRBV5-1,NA,TGCGCCAGCAGCATTGCGAACCAGCCCACAGATACGCAGTATTTT,CASSIANQPTDTQYF
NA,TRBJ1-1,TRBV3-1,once,TGTGCCAGCAGCCAACGAGGAGGGGGATCTGAAGCTTTCTTT,CASSQRGGGSEAFF
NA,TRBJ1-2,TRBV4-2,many,TGTGCCAGCAGCCTGAGGGGTTTGAATGGCTACACCTTC,CASSLRGLNGYTF
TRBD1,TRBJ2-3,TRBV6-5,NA,TGTGCCAGCAGCCCTCGACAGGGCACAGGTACGCAGTATTTT,CASSPRQGTGTQYF
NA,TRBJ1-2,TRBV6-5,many,TGTGCCAGCAAGGAGGGCGGCTATGGCTACACCTTC,CASKEGGYGYTF
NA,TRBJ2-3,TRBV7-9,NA,TGTGCCAGCAGCTTAGAGGGCCGGCCCACAGATACGCAGTATTTT,CASSLEGRPTDTQYF
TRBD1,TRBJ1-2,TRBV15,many,TGTGCCACCAGCAGAGACAGGGGGTACGATGGCTACACCTTC,CATSRDRGYDGYTF
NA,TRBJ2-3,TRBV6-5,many,TGTGCCAGCAGTTACTCGAAAGCGCGTCAATATGATACGCAGTATTTT,CASSYSKARQYDTQYF
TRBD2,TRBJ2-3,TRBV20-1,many,TGCAGTGCTAGAATAGCGGGGGGGAACACAGATACGCAGTATTTT,CSARIAGGNTDTQYF
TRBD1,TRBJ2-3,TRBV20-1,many,TGCAGTGCTAGAGTGGGCAGGGGGATAACAGATACGCAGTATTTT,CSARVGRGITDTQYF
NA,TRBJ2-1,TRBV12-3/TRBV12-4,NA,TGTGCTAGCAACCACGGGATGGGCATTAACTCCTACAATGAGCAGTTCTTC,CASNHGMGINSYNEQFF
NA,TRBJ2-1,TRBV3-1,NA,TGTGCCAGCAGCCCCGTTGTATGGAACTCGCCTCAGCGGCAGTTCTTC,CASSPVVWNSPQRQFF
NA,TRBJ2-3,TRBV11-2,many,TGTGCCAGCAGCATAGGAGCGAGCACAGATACGCAGTATTTT,CASSIGASTDTQYF
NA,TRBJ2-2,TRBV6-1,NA,TGTGCCAGCACTCACATTACACAGGGCACCGGGGAGCTGTTTTTT,CASTHITQGTGELFF
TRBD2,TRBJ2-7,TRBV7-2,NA,TGTGCCAGCAGCTCCCGAACGGGACTAAAGGATGAGCAGTACTTC,CASSSRTGLKDEQYF
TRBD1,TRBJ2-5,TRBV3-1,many,TGTGCCAGCAGCCAAGTCGGGACAGCCAAAGAGACCCAGTACTTC,CASSQVGTAKETQYF
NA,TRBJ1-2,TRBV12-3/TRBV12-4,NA,TGTGCCAGCAGCCCCACCCGGGGGGAGGACTATGGCTACACCTTC,CASSPTRGEDYGYTF
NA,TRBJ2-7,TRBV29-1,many,TGCAGCGTTGCCAGGGGTAGCGAGCAGTACTTC,CSVARGSEQYF
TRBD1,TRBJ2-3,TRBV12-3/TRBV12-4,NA,TGTGCCACGGATTCGGGACAGAGCGCAGATACGGAGTATTTT,CATDSGQSADTEYF
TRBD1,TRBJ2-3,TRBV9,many,TGTGCCAGCAGCGTAGGACAGGGGGATATGACAGATACGCAGTATTTT,CASSVGQGDMTDTQYF
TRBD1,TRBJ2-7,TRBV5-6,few,TGTGCCAGCAGCCCATTAAGTGCGACAGGGTTTGCCTACGAGCAGTACTTC,CASSPLSATGFAYEQYF
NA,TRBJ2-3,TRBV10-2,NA,TGCGCCAGCCTCGCCGGGACTGGGCCACGAGATACGCAGTATTTT,CASLAGTGPRDTQYF
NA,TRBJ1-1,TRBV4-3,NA,TGCGCCAGCAGCCAAGACCCCCATCCGAACACTGAAGCTTTCTTT,CASSQDPHPNTEAFF